The sequence of this TCR beta chain was determined in a study of a mutant IDH1 vaccine in newly diagnosed glioma. Study in general: Sex among treated patients split about 60% male, roughly 40% female; mean age was roughly 40 years. Visit V13 took place at week 47, and visit V12 happened at week 35.

On this clone itself: Its cognate antigen is unknown.

Clones were sequenced by immunoSEQ multiplex PCR, and TCRdb holds only the in-frame ones, with some missing. In the table there are 68,000 or so clones, more than 70% of which are singletons. Time point defined: week 35, safety follow-up. Vaccinated patients received 300 ug of mutant IDH1 20-mer peptide per dose, with topical imiquimod. V was trimmed by 6 bases and J by 3 bases, leaving 12 bases between them. Per germline, CDR1 MNHEY and CDR2 SVGAGI. This CDR3 spans 14 amino acids. The sequencing used PBMCs, collected from a glioma patient whose treatment included an IDH1 peptide vaccine. The TCR sequence derives from a man in his late teens or twenties with glioma. The chain is built from TRBV6-5 and TRBJ1-5, with D uncertain. The CDR3 region is CASSSFSSNQPQHF. As DNA, the CDR3 is TGTGCCAGCAGCTCGTTCAGTTCCAATCAGCCCCAGCATTTT.